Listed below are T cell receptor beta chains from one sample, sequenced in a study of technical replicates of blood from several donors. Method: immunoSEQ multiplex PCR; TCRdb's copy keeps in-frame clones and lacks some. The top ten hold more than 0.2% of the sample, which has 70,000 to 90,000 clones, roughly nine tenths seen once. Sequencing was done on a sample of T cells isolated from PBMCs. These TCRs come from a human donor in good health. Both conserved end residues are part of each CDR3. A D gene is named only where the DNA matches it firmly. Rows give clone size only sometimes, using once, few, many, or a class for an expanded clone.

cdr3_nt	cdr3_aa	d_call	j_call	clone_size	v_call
TGTGCCAGCAGTTACTCACAGGCGAACTACGAGCAGTACTTC	CASSYSQANYEQYF	-	TRBJ2-7	once	TRBV6-5
TGTGCCAGTAGTATGGGGACAGGCTACGAGCAGTACTTC	CASSMGTGYEQYF	TRBD1	TRBJ2-7	-	TRBV19
TGTGCTAGCAGCTTAGACATACCGGAGACCCAGTACTTC	CASSLDIPETQYF	-	TRBJ2-5	-	TRBV7-7
TGTGCCAGCAGTCGACGGGACTACTCCTACGAGCAGTACTTC	CASSRRDYSYEQYF	TRBD2	TRBJ2-7	-	TRBV6-5
TGTGCCAGCAGCTTAGCCTCTCAGGGTACGTCCTATAATTCACCCCTCCACTTT	CASSLASQGTSYNSPLHF	-	TRBJ1-6	-	TRBV7-9
TGTGCCAGCAGCCTAAATTCGGTATGGTCCTATAATTCACCCCTCCACTTT	CASSLNSVWSYNSPLHF	-	TRBJ1-6	-	TRBV13
TGTGCCAGCAGTTTACGGACAGGGGATTCTTATTACAACACTGAAGCTTTCTTT	CASSLRTGDSYYNTEAFF	TRBD1	TRBJ1-1	-	TRBV27
TGTGCCAGCAGCCCACGGACAGAGGCCACCGGGGAGCTGTTTTTT	CASSPRTEATGELFF	-	TRBJ2-2	once	TRBV11-3
TGTGCCAGCAGTGTAACGGGACAGTCCTACGAGCAGTACTTC	CASSVTGQSYEQYF	TRBD1	TRBJ2-7	-	TRBV2
TGTGCCAGCGGCCCCCGGACAGGGGATATGGAGACCCAGTACTTC	CASGPRTGDMETQYF	TRBD1	TRBJ2-5	-	TRBV6-5
TGTGCCAGTCGGGACAGGCCTGCCTACGAGCAGTACTTC	CASRDRPAYEQYF	TRBD1	TRBJ2-7	-	TRBV6-5
TGTGCCAGCAGCTCCTGGACTAGCGGGGGGGACTACAATGAGCAGTTCTTC	CASSSWTSGGDYNEQFF	TRBD2	TRBJ2-1	-	TRBV7-9
TGTGCCAGCAGCCAGGGGAGGGTCGGCTACGAGCAGTACTTC	CASSQGRVGYEQYF	-	TRBJ2-7	-	TRBV6-5